Listed here are 18 T cell receptor beta chains from one sample, sequenced in a study of blood T cell repertoires in COVID-19. Libraries were prepared by immunoSEQ multiplex PCR; TCRdb keeps only in-frame clonotypes and omits some of them. The sample contains 150,000 to 200,000 clones, about 78% of which appear only once. The specimen was PBMCs or T cells enriched from blood (not recorded which). The receptor source for this set is a woman between 45 and 60 years old who had recovered from COVID-19.

The chain joins TRBV30 to TRBJ2-1, with D perhaps matching TRBD2 (5 bases). Germline V gives CDR1 GTSNPN, CDR2 SVGIG (reference sequence). Trimming shortened V by 6 bases and J by 8 bases, and 17 bases separated the two germline ends. The CDR3 sequence is 13 residues long. The CDR3 protein is CACAGFEYDEQFF. The CDR3 DNA sequence: TGTGCCTGTGCGGGTTTTGAATATGATGAGCAGTTCTTC.

The chain has TRBV11-3 and TRBJ2-2; 8 nucleotides line up with TRBD1. The J segment lost 3 bases and the V segment lost 3 bases, leaving 3 bases of the junction unmatched. This CDR3 region has 15 residues. Germline CDR1 reads SGHNT; CDR2 reads YENEEA. The CDR3 region is CASSLDRADTGELFF. Written as DNA, the CDR3 is TGTGCCAGCAGCTTGGACAGGGCCGACACCGGGGAGCTGTTTTTT.

The chain carries TRBV19 and TRBJ1-4; unclear D gene. Trimming stripped 4 bases from V and 8 bases from J, with 17 bases between. CDR1 and CDR2 from the germline V gene are LNHDA and SQIVND (reference sequence). The CDR3 has 15 residues. The CDR3 spells CASSTRSGEGEKLFF. DNA for the CDR3: TGTGCCAGTAGTACCCGTAGCGGCGAAGGGGAAAAACTGTTTTTT.

The rearrangement joins TRBV2 to TRBJ2-7; 12 bases are shared with TRBD1. Per germline, CDR1 SNHLY and CDR2 FYNNEI. The junction had 6 bases not matched to a gene; V was cut back by 4 bases and J by 5 bases. The CDR3 spans 15 residues. CDR3 bases: TGTGCCAGCAGTGGGGGACAGGGGGCTTGGGACGAGCAGTACTTC. Protein sequence: CASSGGQGAWDEQYF.

Turning to this clone: The junction departs from the called germline gene at one end, perhaps through a read error. J is TRBJ2-2 and V is TRBV9; 9 nucleotides line up with TRBD2. CDR3 length: 17 residues. Germline values: CDR1 SGDLS, CDR2 YYNGEE. The DNA for the CDR3 is TGTGCCAGCAGCTTGACTAGCGGACCTTCGAATACCGGGGAGCTGTTTTTT. It codes for CASSLTSGPSNTGELFF.

J is TRBJ2-1 and V is TRBV5-1; D gene ambiguous. Trimming cost V 0 bases and J 0 bases, with 7 bases left between them. Germline V gene sequence: CDR1 SGHRS, CDR2 YFSETQ. The CDR3 contains 15 residues. The CDR3 DNA follows: TGCGCCAGCAGCTTGGCGGTGAGCTCCTACAATGAGCAGTTCTTC. Translation gives CASSLAVSSYNEQFF. The full variable domain, with the rest looked up from reference TRBV5-1 and TRBJ2-1, is KAGVTQTPRYLIKTRGQQVTLSCSPISGHRSVSWYQQTPGQGLQFLFEYFSETQRNKGNFPGRFSGRQFSNSRSEMNVSTLELGDSALYLCASSLAVSSYNEQFFGPGTRLTVL.

This sequence joins TRBV29-1 and TRBJ2-7; D may be TRBD2 (6 bases). The CDR3 covers 16 residues. Trimming cost V 3 bases and J 2 bases, with 20 bases left between them. CDR1 SQVTM and CDR2 ANQGSEA come from the germline V gene. The DNA for the CDR3 is TGCAGCGTTGACAGAGGGGCTCGGGGGTCCGCCTACGAGCAGTACTTC. The encoded protein is CSVDRGARGSAYEQYF.

This clone was seen more than once but under ten times. This chain links TRBV29-1 with TRBJ2-7, with D unresolved. The V gene's germline CDR1 is SQVTM and CDR2 ANQGSEA. The CDR3 has 12 residues. The V gene lost 4 bases and the J gene lost 4 bases, with 11 bases spanning the gap. CDR3 loop: CSVVAESYEQYF. For the CDR3, the DNA is TGCAGCGTTGTTGCCGAGAGTTACGAGCAGTACTTC.

This chain links TRBV28 with TRBJ2-7; weak D call: TRBD1 (6 bases). V was pared by 7 bases and J by 6 bases, with 13 bases between. Germline assignment: CDR1 MDHEN and CDR2 SYDVKM. This CDR3 contains 12 residues. The CDR3 region is CASTGHFSEQYF. The CDR3 DNA sequence: TGTGCCAGCACGGGACACTTCTCCGAGCAGTACTTC.

This chain joins TRBV21-1 and TRBJ1-1; the table's D call of TRBD1 was not tested on the DNA. TRBV21-1 is a documented pseudogene. The CDR3 is made up of 16 amino acids. The CDR3 loop reads CASTIRLPIGNTEAFF. CDR3 nucleotides: TGTGCCAGCACTATCAGGCTCCCAATCGGGAACACTGAAGCTTTCTTT.

The chain joins TRBV20-1 to TRBJ1-1; 7 positions agree with TRBD1. The length of the CDR3 is 14 residues. Germline CDR1 is DFQATT and CDR2 is SNEGSKA (reference sequence). V lost 3 bases, J lost 3 bases, and 7 bases stayed unmatched. The CDR3 DNA sequence: TGCAGTGCTAGTGATAGGGGGCTGGACACTGAAGCTTTCTTT. Translation gives CSASDRGLDTEAFF.

The rearrangement links TRBV24-1 to TRBJ2-5, with 10 bases identical to TRBD2. The germline gives CDR1 KGHDR, CDR2 SFDVKD. The CDR3 consists of 17 residues. V shed 3 bases, J shed 1 base, and the junction held 7 bases outside the gene matches. CDR3 bases: TGTGCCACCAGTGATGGACTAGCGGAAGACATCCAAGAGACCCAGTACTTC. Amino acid sequence: CATSDGLAEDIQETQYF.

This rearrangement joins TRBV4-2 to TRBJ2-1; perhaps TRBD2 as D (6 bases). V dropped 0 bases and J dropped 3 bases, with 12 bases sitting between them. Germline loops: CDR1 LGHNA, CDR2 YNFKEQ. CDR3 length: 16 residues. DNA for the CDR3: TGTGCCAGCAGCCAAGAGTATGAGACTAGCTACAATGAGCAGTTCTTC. It encodes CASSQEYETSYNEQFF.

V usage is TRBV28 and J usage is TRBJ2-2, with TRBD1 matching over 10 bases. V dropped 6 bases and J dropped 4; count of bases not matched to a gene: 5. The CDR3 is made up of 15 amino acids. The germline gives CDR1 MDHEN, CDR2 SYDVKM. DNA for the CDR3: TGTGCCAGCAGCCGGGACAGGGGAATCACCGGGGAGCTGTTTTTT. This encodes CASSRDRGITGELFF.

This sequence joins TRBV24-1 and TRBJ2-3, with unresolved D. The CDR3 contains 16 residues. Trimming pared 2 bases from V and 0 bases from J, leaving 11 bases between. Germline loops: CDR1 KGHDR, CDR2 SFDVKD. CDR3: CATSDSQPVSTDTQYF. CDR3 DNA sequence: TGTGCCACCAGTGATTCTCAACCGGTTAGCACAGATACGCAGTATTTT.

The rearrangement uses TRBV30 and TRBJ1-2, with TRBD1 matching over 7 bases. This CDR3 is 14 amino acids long. V dropped 0 bases and J dropped 4; count of bases not matched to a gene: 5. CDR1 GTSNPN and CDR2 SVGIG come from the germline V gene (reference sequence). CDR3 sequence (DNA): TGTGCCTGGAGTGTATCTGCAGGGGGCTATGGCTACACCTTC. Residues: CAWSVSAGGYGYTF.

V and J are TRBV19 and TRBJ2-7; the match to TRBD2 covers 10 bases. The CDR3 spans 15 residues. Germline CDR1 is LNHDA and CDR2 is SQIVND (reference sequence). Trimming at V came to 4 bases and at J to 3 bases, leaving 6 bases not matched to a gene. The CDR3 region is CASSTTTSGIYEQYF. The DNA of the CDR3 is TGTGCCAGTAGTACAACCACTAGCGGGATCTACGAGCAGTACTTC.

The table lists this clone with a count of one. The genes are TRBV19 and TRBJ2-7; 8 bases line up with TRBD1. V lost 5 bases and J lost 2; bases outside the gene matches: 5. This CDR3 is 14 amino acids long. Per the germline V gene, CDR1 is LNHDA and CDR2 is SQIVND (reference sequence). The CDR3 region is CASSVGQGTYEQYF. CDR3 bases: TGTGCCAGTAGTGTCGGACAGGGTACCTACGAGCAGTACTTC.